A single sample gave rise to the 19 T cell receptor beta chains below, sequenced in a study of T-cell reconstitution after alpha-beta-depleted transplantation in children (dated by TCRdb to between 2015 and 2016). Receptors were amplified or captured by PCR. Sequencing instrument: Illumina HiSeq 2500. To normalize quantification of the TCRbeta repertoire, the TCR libraries were built with molecular barcoding that relied on unique molecular identifiers. TCRdb reprocessed the public reads (quality trimming at Q25 with fastp, clone calling with MiXCR) and kept in-frame beta chains. Each CDR3 protein gets just one entry, which takes the most common genes and DNA from the rows behind it. The sample includes about 500,000 distinct CDR3 sequences, with approximately 32% observed a single time. The ten largest clones represent approximately 2.3% of the sample. This specimen was PBMCs from the stem cell graft donor, taken from the stem cell graft. These receptor sequences come from a human donor who donated a stem cell graft to a child with aplastic anemia.

The chain employs TRBV29-1 and TRBJ2-1; 8 bases agree with TRBD2. Germline V gene lookup returns CDR1 SQVTM and CDR2 ANQGSEA. This CDR3 spans 16 amino acids. Trimming cost V 3 bases and J 3 bases; bases outside gene matches: 10. CDR3 in DNA: TGCAGCGTTGATGGTAGCGGGGTCCCCCTCTACAATGAGCAGTTCTTC. The encoded protein is CSVDGSGVPLYNEQFF.

A few counts support this clonotype. The rearrangement joins TRBV10-3 to TRBJ2-3; possible D gene TRBD2, 6 bases. There are 13 residues in the CDR3. The V gene lost 6 bases and the J gene lost 2 bases, with 9 bases spanning the gap. Germline V gene lookup returns CDR1 ENHRY and CDR2 SYGVKD. CDR3: CAIRGGNTDTQYF. The CDR3, as DNA: TGTGCCATCAGAGGCGGGAACACAGATACGCAGTATTTT.

V usage is TRBV9 and J usage is TRBJ2-3; TRBD1 or TRBD2 may be the D gene (5 bases each). CDR1 and CDR2 (germline): SGDLS, YYNGEE. Trimming took 4 bases from V and 2 from J, leaving 20 bases between them. The CDR3 spans 17 residues. CDR3 nucleotides: TGTGCCAGCAGCCCCGGCTGGGGGATGGGTTACACAGATACGCAGTATTTT. Protein sequence: CASSPGWGMGYTDTQYF.

This chain connects TRBV4-3 to TRBJ1-5, with 9 bases lining up with TRBD1. Per the germline V gene, CDR1 is LGHNA and CDR2 is YSLEER. V was pared by 2 bases and J by 11 bases, with 7 bases of the junction left unmatched. The CDR3 is 14 residues long. The CDR3 protein is CASSQLPGQGTQHF. CDR3 DNA: TGCGCCAGCAGCCAACTCCCGGGACAGGGAACCCAGCATTTT.

This clonotype was observed once. This rearrangement joins TRBV6-2 or TRBV6-3 to TRBJ2-2; TRBD1 is a possible D gene (6 bases). CDR3 length: 17 amino acids. V gave up 2 bases and J gave up 3 bases, with 16 bases separating them. Germline V gene sequence: CDR1 MNHEY, CDR2 SVGEGT. CDR3 region: CASSYNLGASDTGELFF. In DNA, the CDR3 is TGTGCCAGCAGTTACAATCTGGGGGCTTCAGACACCGGGGAGCTGTTTTTT.

The chain recombines TRBV11-1 with TRBJ1-1; D unclear. Trimming took off 1 base at V and 0 bases at J, with 6 bases between the two ends. The CDR3 runs 14 residues. Germline CDR1 SGHAT, CDR2 FQDESV (reference sequence). CDR3 sequence: CASSLVMMNTEAFF. The CDR3 region has the DNA TGTGCCAGCAGCTTAGTGATGATGAACACTGAAGCTTTCTTT.

The chain joins TRBV29-1 to TRBJ2-3, with TRBD2 matching 7 bases. The CDR3 contains 14 residues. The junction had 4 bases not matched to a gene; V was cut back by 1 base and J by 3 bases. Germline CDR1 and CDR2: SQVTM and ANQGSEA. The CDR3 spells CSVEGSGGTDTQYF. The DNA of the CDR3 is TGCAGCGTTGAAGGGTCGGGAGGAACAGATACGCAGTATTTT.

This clonotype has more than one count but fewer than ten. This chain links TRBV7-2 with TRBJ2-5; D is perhaps TRBD1 or TRBD2 (5 bases each). V was pared by 4 bases and J by 5 bases, with 14 bases between. The V gene's germline CDR1 is SGHTA and CDR2 FQGNSA. This CDR3 has 14 residues. The CDR3 here is CASSSRGFRETQYF. The CDR3 DNA reads TGTGCCAGCAGCTCGAGGGGTTTTCGGGAGACCCAGTACTTC. Full variable domain (remainder filled in from reference TRBV7-2 and TRBJ2-5): GAGVSQSPSNKVTEKGKDVELRCDPISGHTALYWYRQSLGQGLEFLIYFQGNSAPDKSGLPSDRFSAERTGGSVSTLTIQRTQQEDSAVYLCASSSRGFRETQYFGPGTRLLVL.

This chain uses TRBV27 with TRBJ1-1; D gene unclear. This CDR3 region has 15 residues. Germline assignment: CDR1 MNHEY and CDR2 SMNVEV (reference sequence). V gave up 4 bases and J gave up 2 bases, with 14 bases separating them. CDR3 coding DNA: TGTGCCAGCAGTTCCCTAGGATGGGGAAACACTGAAGCTTTCTTT. It specifies CASSSLGWGNTEAFF.

This sequence joins TRBV20-1 and TRBJ1-1, with a possible D match to TRBD1 (6 bases). Germline V gene lookup returns CDR1 DFQATT and CDR2 SNEGSKA (reference sequence). Trimming took 4 bases from V and 3 from J, leaving 12 bases between them. The CDR3 totals 13 residues. Here the CDR3 reads CSAKGGGDTEAFF. CDR3 sequence (DNA): TGCAGTGCTAAGGGGGGGGGAGACACTGAAGCTTTCTTT.

This clonotype has a handful of counts. The V and J genes are TRBV6-5 and TRBJ2-1; maybe TRBD2 (5 bases). V gave up 6 bases and J gave up 0 bases, with 15 bases separating them. CDR1 is MNHEY, CDR2 SVGAGI, per germline. CDR3 length equals 16 residues. CDR3 region: CASSLSAQSSYNEQFF. In nucleotides, the CDR3 is TGTGCCAGCAGCCTTAGCGCTCAGAGCTCCTACAATGAGCAGTTCTTC.

In DNA form, the CDR3 reads TGTGCCAGCAGCGATGCAGGGGGGAGGGTCTTCGCTGGGGCCAACGTCCTGACTTTC. Encoded protein: CASSDAGGRVFAGANVLTF. This chain connects TRBV7-3 to TRBJ2-6; D might be TRBD1 or TRBD2, each matching 7 bases. The length of the CDR3 is 19 residues. The germline gives CDR1 SGHTA, CDR2 FQGTGA. Trimming pared 5 bases from V and 2 bases from J, leaving 22 bases between.

In this sample, this clonotype turned up a few times. V usage is TRBV4-1 and J usage is TRBJ2-1; 7 positions agree with TRBD1. J lost 8 bases, V lost 0 bases, and 10 bases had no gene match. Germline CDR1 reads MGHRA; CDR2 reads YSYEKL. This CDR3 comprises 16 residues. The CDR3 nucleotides read TGCGCCAGCAGCCAAGACGACAGCCGAACAGGGGATGAGCAGTTCTTC. As protein: CASSQDDSRTGDEQFF.

This clonotype was seen more than once but under ten times. The chain uses TRBV10-3 and TRBJ2-7, with 10 bases fitting TRBD2. The CDR3 sequence is 13 residues long. The ends lost 6 bases at V and 3 bases at J; junction bases unmatched: 2. CDR1 ENHRY and CDR2 SYGVKD come from the germline V gene. CDR3 protein: CAIRASGSYEQYF. The DNA for the CDR3 is TGTGCCATCAGAGCTAGCGGGAGCTACGAGCAGTACTTC.

This clonotype was observed a few times. The chain links TRBV29-1 to TRBJ2-1; D remains unclear. Trimming pared 5 bases from V and 9 bases from J, leaving 20 bases between. The CDR3 has 14 amino acids. The germline V gene has CDR1 SQVTM and CDR2 ANQGSEA. CDR3 protein: CSVQKPGFRIEQFF. The CDR3 DNA follows: TGCAGCGTTCAAAAACCGGGCTTCAGGATTGAGCAGTTCTTC.

The chain recombines TRBV4-3 with TRBJ2-3; tentative D call: TRBD2 (6 bases). The V gene's germline CDR1 is LGHNA and CDR2 YSLEER. V lost 0 bases, J lost 4 bases, and 14 bases lay in between. This CDR3 has 16 residues. CDR3 sequence reads: CASSQDHQGGADTQYF. The CDR3 DNA follows: TGCGCCAGCAGCCAAGATCACCAGGGAGGCGCAGATACGCAGTATTTT.

The chain is built from TRBV6-1 and TRBJ1-4; 9 nucleotides agree with TRBD1. This CDR3 contains 17 residues. Looked up from germline, CDR1 is MNHNS and CDR2 is SASEGT. The trim removed 8 bases at V and 7 bases at J, leaving 17 bases unmatched. The DNA of the CDR3 is TGTGCCAGCGGGTTCAGATACTATGGGACAGGGTTTGAAAAACTGTTTTTT. Its protein is CASGFRYYGTGFEKLFF.

The chain recombines TRBV15 with TRBJ2-1; D not resolved. Germline V gene data show CDR1 as LNHNV and CDR2 as YYDKDF (reference sequence). The V end lost 0 bases, the J end lost 8 bases, and 8 bases lay between the germline ends. This CDR3 is built from 13 residues. The CDR3 nucleotides are TGTGCCACCAGCAGAGATCCGGAGTATGAGCAGTTCTTC. This translates into CATSRDPEYEQFF.

The chain combines TRBV29-1 with TRBJ2-5, with D possibly TRBD2 on 6 matching bases. With 4 bases removed from V and 2 bases from J, the gap between germline ends came to 11 bases. The CDR3 covers 13 residues. Germline V gives CDR1 SQVTM, CDR2 ANQGSEA. In DNA, the CDR3 is TGCAGCGTTGCCGTGGGGGGTCAAGAGACCCAGTACTTC. Translated: CSVAVGGQETQYF. Based on the CDR3 plus reference TRBV29-1 and TRBJ2-5, the full variable domain is SAVISQKPSRDICQRGTSLTIQCQVDSQVTMMFWYRQQPGQSLTLIATANQGSEATYESGFVIDKFPISRPNLTFSTLTVSNMSPEDSSIYLCSVAVGGQETQYFGPGTRLLVL.